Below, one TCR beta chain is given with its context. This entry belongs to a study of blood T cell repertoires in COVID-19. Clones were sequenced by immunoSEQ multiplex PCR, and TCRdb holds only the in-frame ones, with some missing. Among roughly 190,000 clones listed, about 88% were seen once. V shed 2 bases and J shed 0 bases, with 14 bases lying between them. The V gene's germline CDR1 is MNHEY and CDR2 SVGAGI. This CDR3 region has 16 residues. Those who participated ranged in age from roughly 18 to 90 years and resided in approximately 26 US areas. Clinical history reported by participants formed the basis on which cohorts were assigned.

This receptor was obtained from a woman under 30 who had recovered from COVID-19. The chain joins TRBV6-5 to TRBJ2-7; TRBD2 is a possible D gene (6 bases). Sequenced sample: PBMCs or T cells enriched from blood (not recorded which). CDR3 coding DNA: TGTGCCAGCAGTTACGTAGGAGCGGGTCTCTCCTACGAGCAGTACTTC. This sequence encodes CASSYVGAGLSYEQYF.